The source of this TCR beta chain is a study of neoadjuvant anti-PD-1 for oral cavity cancer. These newly diagnosed stage II-IVA oral cavity squamous cell carcinoma patients had no prior systemic or radiation treatment. Generated by immunoSEQ multiplex PCR, the TCRdb table keeps only in-frame clones and is missing some. The sample includes approximately 7,100 clones, 53% seen only once; the top ten take roughly 12%. The V segment lost 2 bases and the J segment 5 bases; nucleotides outside the gene matches: 6. This CDR3 is 14 amino acids long. Germline CDR1 reads MDHEN; CDR2 reads SYDVKM. The sequence was collected from a person aged 35-79 years with oral cavity squamous cell carcinoma. The chain is built from TRBV28 and TRBJ2-7; TRBD2 matches 7 bases. Here the sequenced sample was tumor tissue, taken before nivolumab (anti-PD-1) treatment. Here the CDR3 DNA reads TGTGCCAGCAGTTTAGGGAGGGGTAGAGACGAGCAGTACTTC. This sequence encodes CASSLGRGRDEQYF.